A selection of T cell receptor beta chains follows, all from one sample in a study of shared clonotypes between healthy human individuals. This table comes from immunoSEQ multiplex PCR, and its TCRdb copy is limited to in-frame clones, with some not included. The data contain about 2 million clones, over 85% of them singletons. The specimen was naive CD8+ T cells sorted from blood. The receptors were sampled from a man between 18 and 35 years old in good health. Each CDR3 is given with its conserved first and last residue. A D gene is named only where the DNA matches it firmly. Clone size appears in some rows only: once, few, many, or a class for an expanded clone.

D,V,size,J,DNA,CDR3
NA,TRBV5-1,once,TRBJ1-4,TGCGCCAGCAGCACCGGGGCGGGAATCGGGGTTCTGACCGGCGAAAAACTGTTTTTT,CASSTGAGIGVLTGEKLFF
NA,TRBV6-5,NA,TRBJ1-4,TGTGCCAGCAGTGCCCGCGCAGGGTGGGAAAAACTGTTTTTT,CASSARAGWEKLFF
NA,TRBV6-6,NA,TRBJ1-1,TGTGCCTCCCTGGGGGATCTCGGCGGTGAAGCTTTCTTT,CASLGDLGGEAFF
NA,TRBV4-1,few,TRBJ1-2,TGCGCCAGCAGCCAAATGACTGCCTATGGCTACACCTTC,CASSQMTAYGYTF
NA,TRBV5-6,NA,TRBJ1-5,TGTGCCAGCAGAAACCCCAGGGGACCCCACAATCAGCCCCAGCATTTT,CASRNPRGPHNQPQHF
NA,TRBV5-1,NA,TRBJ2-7,TGCGCCAGCAGCTTGGGATCCGGCTACGAGCAGTACTTC,CASSLGSGYEQYF
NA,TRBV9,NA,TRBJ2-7,TGTGCCAGCAGCGTCGGGACTCCTTACGAGCAGTACTTC,CASSVGTPYEQYF
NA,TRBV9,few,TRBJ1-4,TGTGCCAGCAGCGTAGCGGGAACAACTAATGAAAAACTGTTTTTT,CASSVAGTTNEKLFF
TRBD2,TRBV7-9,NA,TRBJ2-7,TGTGCCAGCAGCCCCCCGGGGGGCTACGAGCAGTACTTC,CASSPPGGYEQYF
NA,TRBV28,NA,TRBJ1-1,TGTGCCAGCAGTGAACCGACACTCGGCACTGAAGCTTTCTTT,CASSEPTLGTEAFF
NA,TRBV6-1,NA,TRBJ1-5,TGTGCCAGCAGTGAAACTGCCCTCCAGGGTTATAGCAATCAGCCCCAGCATTTT,CASSETALQGYSNQPQHF
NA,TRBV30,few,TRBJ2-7,TGTGCCTGGAGTGTAGGGGCAGGGTCCTACGAGCAGTACTTC,CAWSVGAGSYEQYF
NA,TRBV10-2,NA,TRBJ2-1,TGCGCCAGCAAGGGGGGGAATGAGCAGTTCTTC,CASKGGNEQFF
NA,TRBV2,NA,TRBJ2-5,TGTGCCAGCAGTGAGGAGTTCCAAGAGACCCAGTACTTC,CASSEEFQETQYF
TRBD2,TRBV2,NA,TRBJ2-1,TGTGCCAGCCCCCGTGAGACTAGCGGGGAATCCTACAATGAGCAGTTCTTC,CASPRETSGESYNEQFF
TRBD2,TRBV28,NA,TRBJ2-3,TGTGCCAGCAGTTTAAGGGGACTAGCGGGGGGGCCGACAGATACGCAGTATTTT,CASSLRGLAGGPTDTQYF
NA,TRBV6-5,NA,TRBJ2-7,TGTGCCAGCAGCATCGGGGTGAACTACGAGCAGTACTTC,CASSIGVNYEQYF
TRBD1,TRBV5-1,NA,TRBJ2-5,TGCGCCAGCAGCTTGGGGACAGGGGGCCTGGAGACCCAGTACTTC,CASSLGTGGLETQYF
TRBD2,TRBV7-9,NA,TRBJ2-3,TGTGCCAGCAGCACGGGACTAGCGGTGACAGATACGCAGTATTTT,CASSTGLAVTDTQYF
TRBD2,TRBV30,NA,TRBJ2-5,TGTGCCTGGAGTAGCGGGGGGGCTGCTCAAGAGACCCAGTACTTC,CAWSSGGAAQETQYF
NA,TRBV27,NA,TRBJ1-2,TGTGCCAGCAGTTTTCAGCTCAACTATGGCTACACCTTC,CASSFQLNYGYTF
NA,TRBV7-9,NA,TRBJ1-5,TGTGCCAGCAGCTTTTCAGAAGTCAATCAGCCCCAGCATTTT,CASSFSEVNQPQHF
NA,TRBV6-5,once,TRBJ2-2,TGTGCCAGCAGTTACTCAGGAACCGGGGAGCTGTTTTTT,CASSYSGTGELFF
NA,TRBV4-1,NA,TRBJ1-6,TGCGCCAGCAGCCAAGAAGTAGGGGGGTATAATTCACCCCTCCACTTT,CASSQEVGGYNSPLHF
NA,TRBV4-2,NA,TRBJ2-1,TGTGCCAGCAGCCAAGATAGGAGCTATACTTTCAATGAGCAGTTCTTC,CASSQDRSYTFNEQFF
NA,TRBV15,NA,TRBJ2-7,TGTGCCACCAGCCGGCGGGACAGATCCCTCTACGAGCAGTACTTC,CATSRRDRSLYEQYF
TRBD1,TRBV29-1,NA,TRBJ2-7,TGCAGCGCCGGGACAGGGTACGAGCAGTACTTC,CSAGTGYEQYF
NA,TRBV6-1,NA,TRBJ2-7,TGTGCCAGCGCATACGTCGGAGAGCAGTACTTC,CASAYVGEQYF
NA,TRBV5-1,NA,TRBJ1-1,TGCGCCAGCAGCTTGTCATGGCAGATCAACACTGAAGCTTTCTTT,CASSLSWQINTEAFF
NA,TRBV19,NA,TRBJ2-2,TGTGCCAGTAGTTGGGAAAGGGAGCTGTTTTTT,CASSWERELFF
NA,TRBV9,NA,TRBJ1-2,TGTGCCAGCAGCGGGATAGTCACCGGCTACACCTTC,CASSGIVTGYTF
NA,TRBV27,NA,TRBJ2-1,TGTGCCAGTAGTGTCTCGGGCAATGAGCAGTTCTTC,CASSVSGNEQFF
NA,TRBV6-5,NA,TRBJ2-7,TGTGCCAGCAGTCCCACCGGGAGCAGCTACGAGCAGTACTTC,CASSPTGSSYEQYF
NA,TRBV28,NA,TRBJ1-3,TGTGCCAGCAGTTTCCAGGGCTCCGGAAACACCATATATTTT,CASSFQGSGNTIYF
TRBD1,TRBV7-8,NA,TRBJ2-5,TGTGCCAGCAGCACCCACAGGGGGCTAGGGGAGACCCAGTACTTC,CASSTHRGLGETQYF
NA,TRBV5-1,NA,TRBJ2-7,TGCGCCAGCAGCTCCAGGGTGGCCGGCACCTACGAGCAGTACTTC,CASSSRVAGTYEQYF
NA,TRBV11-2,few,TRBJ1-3,TGTGCCAGCAGCTTAGCATGGAATGGAAACACCATATATTTT,CASSLAWNGNTIYF